This T cell receptor (beta chain) was identified during a study of blood T cell repertoires in COVID-19. Overall study: COVID-19 samples from acute and convalescent phases originated in the United States, Italy and Spain. Sources were T cells, B-cell-depleted T cells, or PBMCs; the material itself was cDNA or gDNA.

Authors' data handling: For nucleated cells, counts were estimated from reference gene primer amplification. This table comes from immunoSEQ multiplex PCR, and its TCRdb copy is limited to in-frame clones, with some not included. The V and J calls and the clone size are those of that table, but D and trimming were determined from the DNA. The sample records approximately 92,000 clones, roughly 84% being singletons. The CDR3 contains 13 residues. The germline V gene encodes CDR1 SQVTM and CDR2 ANQGSEA. With respect to this clone: A junction end diverges from the germline sequence, so it may reflect a read error.

This chain links TRBV29-1 with TRBJ2-5, with a tentative D call TRBD1 (5 bases). Sequencing used peripheral blood. The receptor comes from a man aged 70 or older with active or convalescent COVID-19. The CDR3 region has the DNA TGCAGCGTCGAAGGACACACCCAAGAGACCCAGTACTTC. Protein sequence: CSVEGHTQETQYF.